This TCR beta chain comes out of a study of human T cells and chemical hapten exposure. As for the study in general: Alopecia areata, totalis or universalis was found in mostly female patients.

Germline-derived CDR1 and CDR2 are ENHRY and SYGVKD. This CDR3 comprises 14 residues. V was pared by 4 bases and J by 5 bases, with 7 bases of the junction left unmatched. Time point defined: patch test 1, 2 weeks after DPC sensitization. The treatment is: therapeutic diphenylcyclopropenone sensitization with weekly scalp DPC. TCRdb re-called the RACE reads with MiXCR, one entry per CDR3 protein. Of some 200,000 distinct CDR3 sequences listed, about 22% were seen once; the top ten hold roughly 6.7%. This material consisted of whole blood, taken in connection with sensitization to the hapten diphenylcyclopropenone (DPC). The receptor's source is a woman in her forties or fifties with alopecia areata. Some clones in this sample may be carry-over from other donors' samples. This sequence joins TRBV10-3 and TRBJ2-7; 8 bases map to TRBD1. The CDR3 DNA follows: TGTGCCATCAGTGGAAGGGGACAGGACAACGAGCAGTACTTC. Translating gives CAISGRGQDNEQYF.